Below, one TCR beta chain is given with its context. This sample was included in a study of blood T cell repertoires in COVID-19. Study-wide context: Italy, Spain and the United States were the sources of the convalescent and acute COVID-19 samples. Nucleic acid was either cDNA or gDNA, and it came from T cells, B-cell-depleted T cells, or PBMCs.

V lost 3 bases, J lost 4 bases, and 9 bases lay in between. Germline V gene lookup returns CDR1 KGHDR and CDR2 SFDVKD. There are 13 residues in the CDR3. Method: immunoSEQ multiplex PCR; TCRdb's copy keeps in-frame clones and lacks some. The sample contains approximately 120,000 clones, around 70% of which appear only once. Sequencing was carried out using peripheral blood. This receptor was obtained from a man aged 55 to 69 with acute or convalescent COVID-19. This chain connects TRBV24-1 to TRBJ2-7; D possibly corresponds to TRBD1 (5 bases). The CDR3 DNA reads TGTGCCACCAGTGATACCAACAGGTACGAGCAGTACTTC. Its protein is CATSDTNRYEQYF.